What follows is one T cell receptor beta chain and its context. Which antigen it targets is not known. Per-base qualities were not stored, and no clone one base away is much larger. This sample is drawn from a study of blood T cell repertoires in COVID-19 (dated by TCRdb to the early 2020s). Broadly, across the study: Samples covering the acute and convalescent phases of COVID-19 were provided by collaborators in the United States, Italy and Spain. Samples came from the ongoing ImmuneRACE study (first 160 participants) plus 1,254 subjects from 6 global collaborators. The dataset comprised deeply sampled blood TCRbeta repertoires from subjects exposed to, actively infected with, or recovered from COVID-19. Nearly every sample came with metadata listing a de-identified subject ID, COVID-19 status, age in years and sex. Where HLA class I and class II types were available, the types were taken from metadata supplied by the sample provider, not from assay-based typing. The repertoires were made available in a free public database intended to serve as a resource for research on the immune response to SARS-CoV-2. The material from the prospective study consisted of cDNA or gDNA derived from T cells, B-cell-depleted T cells, or PBMCs. What the research found in general, with its limitations: Clinical and demographic metadata were provided uncurated, with the amount varying by source and participant.

The CDR3 holds 15 amino acids from the cysteine to the phenylalanine. The entry retains the CDR3 DNA only, 45 bases that are in frame from base 1. The germline V gene specifies ENHRY as CDR1 and SYGVKD as CDR2. Trimming takes 7 bases off V and 5 bases off J; junction bases not matched to a gene: 11. The immunoSEQ Assay, a bias-controlled multiplex PCR, was used to amplify TCRbeta CDR3 regions from genomic DNA. Regarding the original processing steps: Within the assay, amplification of reference gene primers was used to estimate how many nucleated cells each sample contained. Sequence reads were collapsed and filtered to measure the absolute abundance of every unique TCRbeta CDR3 rearrangement. Productive Simpson clonality was computed per sample as the square root of Simpson's diversity index over productive rearrangements. This immuneACCESS table, as held by TCRdb, lists in-frame sequences with V and J called but not all clones. Of the missing ones, under half trace to an unresolved V gene in checked studies; the others have no known cause. V, J and clone size were drawn from that table, and D and trimming were deduced from the DNA. This sample has under 250,000 clones in its table, and just over 85% of those were observed once. More than 9% of the sample is in the top ten clones.

In Seattle, one collaborating source enrolled patients while the infection was active and tracked those patients longitudinally over the course of disease. Collaborating institutions collected whole blood in K2EDTA tubes following their own protocols. For TCRbeta analysis, collaborators shipped samples in one of three forms: frozen whole blood, isolated PBMCs, or DNA extracted from either of those sample types. This receptor was taken from a man in his fifties with COVID-19, enrolled during active disease. The specimen was peripheral blood. The chain links TRBV10-3 with TRBJ2-7, with 10 bases in between that match TRBD2. The CDR3 amino acid sequence is: CAIKASGSSRDEQYF. The sequenced DNA: TGTGCCATCAAGGCTAGCGGGAGTAGTAGGGACGAGCAGTACTTC.